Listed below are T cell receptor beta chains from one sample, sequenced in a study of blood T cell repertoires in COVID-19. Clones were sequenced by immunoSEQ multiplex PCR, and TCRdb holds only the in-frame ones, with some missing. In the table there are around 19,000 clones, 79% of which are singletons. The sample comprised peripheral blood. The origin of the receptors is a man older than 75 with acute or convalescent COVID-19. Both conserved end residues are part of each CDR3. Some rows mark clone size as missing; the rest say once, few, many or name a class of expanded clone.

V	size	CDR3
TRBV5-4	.	CASSPSPDRVGLGEAFF
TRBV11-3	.	CASSLVPGQEQYF
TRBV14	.	CASSQRTSGTDTQYF
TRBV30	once	CAWSPRPLTSRGPDTQYF
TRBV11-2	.	CASSFLAENYGYTF
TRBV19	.	CASSTQWGTGTYEQYF
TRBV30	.	CAWSTEGTPTHEQFF
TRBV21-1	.	CASSLQGRQGGMNTEAFF
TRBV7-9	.	CASSRRAGPVPEKLFF
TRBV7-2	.	CASSNWSNQPQHF
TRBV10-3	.	CAISESGGQGGMLYSNQPQHF
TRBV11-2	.	CASSLEEGQAFTEAFF
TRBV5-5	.	CASSPAGTGGEKLFF
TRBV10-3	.	CAISDGTSGINEQFF
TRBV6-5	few	CASSYSMSTGGNTIYF
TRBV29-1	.	CSVEGTSGRRRETQYF
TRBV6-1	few	CASSDTISSGIRTGELFF
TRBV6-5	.	CASTERASYNEQFF
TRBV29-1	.	CSAYRGRENTGELFF
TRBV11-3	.	CASSLRQGPAFF
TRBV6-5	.	CASRTGGMGDTQYF
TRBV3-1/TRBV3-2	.	CASSHRGADTEAFF
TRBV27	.	CATKKLIPLPGLATGNEQFF
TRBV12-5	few	CASGLRTGPNTGELFF
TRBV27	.	CASSLGPGVGYNSPLHF
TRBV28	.	CASRRRDRGYSNQPQHF
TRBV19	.	CASSNTGGGQPQHF
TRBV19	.	CASSGRGPEQYF
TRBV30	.	CAWRGGQGIQETQYF
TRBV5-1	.	CASSALPGTGGTEAFF